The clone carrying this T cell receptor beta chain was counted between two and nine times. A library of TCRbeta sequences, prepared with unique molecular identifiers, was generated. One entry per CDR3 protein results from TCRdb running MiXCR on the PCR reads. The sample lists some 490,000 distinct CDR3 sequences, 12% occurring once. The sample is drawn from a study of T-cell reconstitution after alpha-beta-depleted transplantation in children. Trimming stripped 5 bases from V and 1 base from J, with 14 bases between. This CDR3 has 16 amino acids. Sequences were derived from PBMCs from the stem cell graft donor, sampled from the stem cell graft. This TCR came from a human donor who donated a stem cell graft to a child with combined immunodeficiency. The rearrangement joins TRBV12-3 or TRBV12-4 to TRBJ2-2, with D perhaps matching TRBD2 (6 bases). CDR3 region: CASSTGGVLNTGELFF. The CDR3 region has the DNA TGTGCCAGCAGTACAGGAGGGGTTTTGAACACCGGGGAGCTGTTTTTT.